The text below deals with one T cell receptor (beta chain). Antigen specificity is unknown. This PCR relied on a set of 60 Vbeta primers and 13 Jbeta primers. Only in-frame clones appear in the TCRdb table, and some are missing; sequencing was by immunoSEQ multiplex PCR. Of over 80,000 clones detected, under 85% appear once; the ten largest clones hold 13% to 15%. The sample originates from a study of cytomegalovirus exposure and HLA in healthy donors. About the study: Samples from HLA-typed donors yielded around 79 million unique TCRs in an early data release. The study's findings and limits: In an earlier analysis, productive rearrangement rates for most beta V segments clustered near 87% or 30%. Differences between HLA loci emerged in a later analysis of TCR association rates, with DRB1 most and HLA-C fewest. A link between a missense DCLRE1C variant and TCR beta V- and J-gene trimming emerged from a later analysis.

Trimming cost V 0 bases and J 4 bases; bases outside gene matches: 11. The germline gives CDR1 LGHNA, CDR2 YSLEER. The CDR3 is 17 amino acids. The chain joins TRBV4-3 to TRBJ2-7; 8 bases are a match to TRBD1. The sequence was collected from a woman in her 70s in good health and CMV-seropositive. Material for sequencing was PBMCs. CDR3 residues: CASSQDSSGRGPYEQYF. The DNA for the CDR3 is TGCGCCAGCAGCCAAGATTCGTCGGGCAGGGGGCCTTACGAGCAGTACTTC.